This TCR beta chain originates from a study of T cells in localized non-small cell lung cancer. Points on this clone: Its antigen is currently unknown.

The assay was immunoSEQ multiplex PCR, and TCRdb's table has in-frame clones only and misses some. The repertoire holds 11,000 to 15,000 clones, with roughly 84% as singletons. Broader study findings: Sequencing was restricted to one tumor region; therefore, heterogeneity remains possible. Across samples, adjacent lung featured a median roughly 60 of the top 100 tumor clones. Measurement of T cell clonality placed uninvolved adjacent lung highest, above the level in tumor.

Germline loops: CDR1 GTSNPN, CDR2 SVGIG (reference sequence). Trimming stripped 5 bases from V and 8 bases from J, with 15 bases between. This CDR3 has 12 residues. This clonotype was obtained from an older female donor with stage I squamous cell lung carcinoma. The rearrangement uses TRBV30 and TRBJ1-2; D uncertain. The source was peripheral blood, collected before any cancer treatment. DNA of the CDR3: TGTGCCTGGGCTACGATAAGAGAGGGCTACACCTTC. Protein sequence: CAWATIREGYTF.